This TCR beta chain derives from a study of Graves' ophthalmopathy and Graves' hyperthyroidism. Trimming shortened V by 2 bases and J by 3 bases, and 10 bases separated the two germline ends. CDR3 length: 14 residues. RNA transcripts yielded amplified TCR beta CDR3 regions. An initial RT-PCR round employing HTBI primers preceded a second-round multiplex PCR. TCRdb re-called the multiplex PCR reads with MiXCR, one entry per CDR3 protein. This sample yields 620,000 or so distinct CDR3 sequences, of which around a fifth are seen a single time; approximately 7.7% belongs to the top ten. The chain links TRBV12-3 or TRBV12-4 to TRBJ1-2, with D perhaps matching TRBD1 (6 bases). Sample: peripheral blood. The TCR was taken from a young woman with stable Graves' hyperthyroidism. Some clones in this sample may be carry-over from other donors' samples. CDR3 region: CASSLPGTYYGYTF. As DNA, the CDR3 is TGTGCCAGCAGTTTACCAGGGACATACTATGGCTACACCTTC.